A selection of T cell receptor beta chains follows, all from one sample in a study of chemoradiotherapy in HPV16-positive cancers. Sequencing used immunoSEQ multiplex PCR; TCRdb keeps in-frame clones, though not all of them. This table holds about 7,800 clones, roughly 79% found once. The specimen was collected from a patient who underwent chemoradiotherapy. These receptors came from a human donor with HPV-associated anogenital cancer. Both conserved end residues are part of each CDR3. The D gene is left open where the match is weak. The size of a clone is reported for some rows only, either as once, few or many, or as a class for expanded clones.

j_call	v_call	clone_size	d_call	cdr3_length	cdr3_nt	cdr3_aa
TRBJ2-5	TRBV7-2	-	-	15	TGTGCCAGCAGCCAGAGGGGGGCCAGCGGTGAGACCCAGTACTTC	CASSQRGASGETQYF
TRBJ2-3	TRBV5-1	-	-	15	TGCGCCAGCAGCTTGGAGGGACGAAGCACAGATACGCAGTATTTT	CASSLEGRSTDTQYF
TRBJ2-1	TRBV30	-	-	14	TGTGCCTGGAGGGGACCTCCGAGGGGACATGAGCAGTTCTTC	CAWRGPPRGHEQFF
TRBJ1-2	TRBV19	-	-	14	TGTGCCAGTAGTATGGAGGGACGTAACTATGGCTACACCTTC	CASSMEGRNYGYTF
TRBJ2-1	TRBV5-1	-	-	13	TGCGCCAGCGCGCTAGGGGCCGAGAATGAGCAGTTCTTC	CASALGAENEQFF
TRBJ2-1	TRBV5-1	-	TRBD2	16	TGCGCCAGCAGCTTGGAGGCGGGGGGTCCCCAAGATGAGCAGTTCTTC	CASSLEAGGPQDEQFF
TRBJ2-5	TRBV9	-	TRBD1	15	TGTGCCAGCAGCGTAGAGGGGGCTTGGGAGGAGACCCAGTACTTC	CASSVEGAWEETQYF
TRBJ1-1	TRBV6-1	-	TRBD1	14	TGTGCCAGCAGGTGGGACAGCTCGAACACTGAAGCTTTCTTT	CASRWDSSNTEAFF
TRBJ1-1	TRBV7-2	-	-	12	TGTGCCAGCAGCACGAGGAACACTGAAGCTTTCTTT	CASSTRNTEAFF
TRBJ2-7	TRBV14	-	-	11	TGTGCCAGCAGCCCCGGGGGCGAGCAGTACTTC	CASSPGGEQYF
TRBJ2-1	TRBV6-1	-	TRBD2	14	TGTGCCAGCAGTCTAGCGGGAAGATACAATGAGCAGTTCTTC	CASSLAGRYNEQFF
TRBJ1-3	TRBV25-1	-	-	17	TGTGCCAGCCCGTCACCTTATCAGGGAGTAGCTGGAAACACCATATATTTT	CASPSPYQGVAGNTIYF
TRBJ2-3	TRBV2	-	-	14	TGTGCCAGCGGGCAGGGCCTTAGAACAGATACGCAGTATTTT	CASGQGLRTDTQYF
TRBJ1-5	TRBV27	-	-	17	TGTGCCAGCAGTCAAGGGGTGGCATTGAAGAGCAATCAGCCCCAGCATTTT	CASSQGVALKSNQPQHF
TRBJ2-5	TRBV4-3	-	-	14	TGCGCCAGCAGCCAAGCGTCGGTGGGTGAGACCCAGTACTTC	CASSQASVGETQYF
TRBJ2-4	TRBV19	-	TRBD1	13	TGTGCCAGTAGAGGCCAGGGGGAAAACATTCAGTACTTC	CASRGQGENIQYF
TRBJ1-1	TRBV18	-	TRBD1	15	TGTGCCAGCTCAGAGGGACAGATCTTCGACACTGAAGCTTTCTTT	CASSEGQIFDTEAFF
TRBJ1-2	TRBV5-1	-	-	15	TGCGCCAGCAGCTTGACAAACGGCGGGACGGGCGGCTACACCTTC	CASSLTNGGTGGYTF
TRBJ1-5	TRBV2	few	-	14	TGTGCCAGCACGCCCAGCTATAGCAATCAGCCCCAGCATTTT	CASTPSYSNQPQHF
TRBJ1-1	TRBV6-5	-	TRBD1	15	TGTGCCAGCAGTCAGCTACAGGGGGCGAGCACTGAAGCTTTCTTT	CASSQLQGASTEAFF
TRBJ1-1	TRBV5-1	-	-	15	TGCGCCAGCAGCTTGGAACTGGCCAGGGGCACTGAAGCTTTCTTT	CASSLELARGTEAFF
TRBJ2-3	TRBV2	-	TRBD2	20	TGTGCCAGCAGTCCAGGGCCCGGACTAGCGGGGGGCGTGAGCACAGATACGCAGTATTTT	CASSPGPGLAGGVSTDTQYF
TRBJ2-5	TRBV19	-	-	15	TGTGCCAGTAGCGGGGACATACGAACCCCAGAGACCCAGTACTTC	CASSGDIRTPETQYF
TRBJ1-1	TRBV28	-	-	13	TGTGCCAGCGGACTGACCCGCGGGTCTGAAGCTTTCTTT	CASGLTRGSEAFF
TRBJ2-1	TRBV28	-	-	17	TGTGCCAGCAGGACTACCCTACCGGGAGAGGCCTACAATGAGCAGTTCTTC	CASRTTLPGEAYNEQFF
TRBJ2-2	TRBV5-6	-	-	14	TGTGCCAGCAGCTTGGGACTAGATTTCGGGGAGCTGTTTTTT	CASSLGLDFGELFF
TRBJ2-7	TRBV4-2	-	TRBD1	15	TGTGCCAGCAGCCAAGATGGCCAGGGGGCCTACGAGCAGTACTTC	CASSQDGQGAYEQYF
TRBJ2-1	TRBV9	once	-	15	TGTGCCAGCAGCGTAGACTGGAGCTCCTACAATGAGCAGTTCTTC	CASSVDWSSYNEQFF
TRBJ2-4	TRBV27	once	-	15	TGTGCCAGCAGTTCGCCGACAGAAGCCAAAAACATTCAGTACTTC	CASSSPTEAKNIQYF
TRBJ2-1	TRBV7-9	-	-	12	TGTGCCAGCAGCCCCGGGACGAGTGAGCAGTTCTTC	CASSPGTSEQFF
TRBJ2-1	TRBV25-1	-	TRBD2	16	TGTGCCAGCATCCCGAGCCATACGGGGGGACACAATGAGCAGTTCTTC	CASIPSHTGGHNEQFF
TRBJ2-3	TRBV4-2	-	-	15	TGTGCCAGCAGCCCAGCTTCGGGAAGCACAGATACGCAGTATTTT	CASSPASGSTDTQYF
TRBJ2-3	TRBV25-1	-	-	13	TGTGCCAGCAGTCCCGCGGGCACAGATACGCAGTATTTT	CASSPAGTDTQYF
TRBJ2-5	TRBV6-1	-	-	13	TGTGCCAGCAGTGACACACGGAAAGAGACCCAGTACTTC	CASSDTRKETQYF
TRBJ2-1	TRBV19	-	-	15	TGTGCCAGTCATTTCGACAGGTCTTCCTACAATGAGCAGTTCTTC	CASHFDRSSYNEQFF
TRBJ1-1	TRBV30	-	-	14	TGTGCCTGGAAAATAGGTCAGACGAACACTGAAGCTTTCTTT	CAWKIGQTNTEAFF
TRBJ2-1	TRBV7-2	-	TRBD1	16	TGTGCCAGCAGCTTTGTATCGGGGACAGGGAGGGATGAGCAGTTCTTC	CASSFVSGTGRDEQFF
TRBJ2-7	TRBV5-4	-	TRBD1	15	TGTGCCAGCAGCTTGCGGACAGGGGAGACCCACGAGCAGTACTTC	CASSLRTGETHEQYF
TRBJ2-3	TRBV30	-	TRBD1	13	TGTGCCGCGGACAGGGGGCCCGCAGATACGCAGTATTTT	CAADRGPADTQYF
TRBJ1-2	TRBV5-1	-	TRBD1	14	TGCGCCAGCAGCCAACAGGGGTCCAACTATGGCTACACCTTC	CASSQQGSNYGYTF
TRBJ1-6	TRBV5-6	-	-	17	TGTGCCAGCAGCCGCCGGGGGACTAGCTCCTATAATTCACCCCTCCACTTT	CASSRRGTSSYNSPLHF
TRBJ1-3	TRBV30	-	-	14	TGTGCCTGGAGTGTTACCAGCTCTGGAAACACCATATATTTT	CAWSVTSSGNTIYF
TRBJ1-1	TRBV7-8	-	-	14	TGTGCCAGCAGCTTAGGGACACGCGGCACTGAAGCTTTCTTT	CASSLGTRGTEAFF
TRBJ2-7	TRBV4-1	-	TRBD1	16	TGCGCCAGCAGCCTCAACTGGGGACAGACCCTTAACGAGCAGTACTTC	CASSLNWGQTLNEQYF
TRBJ2-6	TRBV5-1	once	TRBD1	18	TGCGCCAGCAGCGTGGGACAGGGGGCGAGTTCTGGGGCCAACGTCCTGACTTTC	CASSVGQGASSGANVLTF
TRBJ2-7	TRBV6-5	-	-	14	TGTGCCAGCAGTTCCGATATATGGACCCCGGAGCAGTACTTC	CASSSDIWTPEQYF
TRBJ2-2	TRBV9	-	TRBD1	18	TGTGCCAGCAGTGCCTGGACAGGGGGCGCCTGGGACACCGGGGAGCTGTTTTTT	CASSAWTGGAWDTGELFF
TRBJ1-6	TRBV5-1	-	TRBD1	19	TGCGCCAGCAGCTTGGTTGCAGGGGGCGGTAAATCCTATAATTCACCCCTCCACTTT	CASSLVAGGGKSYNSPLHF
TRBJ1-2	TRBV19	once	-	16	TGTGCCAGTAGTATAGCGACAGAGCGGGCTAATTATGGCTACACCTTC	CASSIATERANYGYTF
TRBJ1-2	TRBV4-2	few	-	14	TGTGCCAGCAGCCAAGTTGGGAGCGCCTATGGCTACACCTTC	CASSQVGSAYGYTF
TRBJ2-5	TRBV7-9	-	-	15	TGTGCCAGCAGCTCCGACCTCCCGTACCAAGAGACCCAGTACTTC	CASSSDLPYQETQYF
TRBJ2-2	TRBV7-2	-	-	13	TGTGCCAGCAGCTTAACTAGGGCCGGGGAGCTGTTTTTT	CASSLTRAGELFF
TRBJ2-2	TRBV28	-	-	12	TGTGCCAGCAGTTTAATTTCAGGGGTCCCGTTTTTT	CASSLISGVPFF
TRBJ1-1	TRBV7-9	-	TRBD1	16	TGTGCCAGCAGTCCGGGACAGGGGCTCATGAACACTGAAGCTTTCTTT	CASSPGQGLMNTEAFF
TRBJ2-7	TRBV30	-	-	14	TGTGCCTGGAGTGTAGGACAGCCCTCCTACGAGCAGTACTTC	CAWSVGQPSYEQYF
TRBJ1-1	TRBV27	large	TRBD1	13	TGTGCCAGCAGTTTGGGACAGTTGACTGAAGCTTTCTTT	CASSLGQLTEAFF
TRBJ1-4	TRBV21-1	once	-	18	TGTGCCAGCAGCAAAGCCGGGACAGGGGGGATTAATAATGAAAAACTGTTTTTT	CASSKAGTGGINNEKLFF